Each of the 10 T cell receptor beta chains below was sequenced from the same sample in a study of cytomegalovirus exposure and HLA in healthy donors. The PCR used 60 Vbeta and 13 Jbeta primers. Assay: immunoSEQ multiplex PCR; the TCRdb copy retains only in-frame clones and omits some. The repertoire includes approximately 170,000 clones, around 83% of them detected once, and over 2.5% sits in the top ten. The sample comprised PBMCs. All receptors come from a man between 25 and 39 years old in good health and CMV-seropositive.

The chain employs TRBV6-1 and TRBJ2-6, with D unresolved. This CDR3 has 15 residues. V was trimmed by 4 bases and J by 0 bases, leaving 7 bases between them. Germline CDR1 is MNHNS and CDR2 is SASEGT. CDR3 nucleotides: TGTGCCAGCAGTGGAGAGTTCTCTGGGGCCAACGTCCTGACTTTC. This gives the protein CASSGEFSGANVLTF.

This chain joins TRBV28 and TRBJ2-2, with a weak D call TRBD1 (5 bases). Looked up from germline, CDR1 is MDHEN and CDR2 is SYDVKM. CDR3 length: 14 amino acids. Deletions cut 6 bases from V and 3 bases from J, with 11 bases between. The CDR3 sequence is CASRPGPHTGELFF. The CDR3 DNA is TGTGCCAGCAGGCCAGGGCCGCACACCGGGGAGCTGTTTTTT.

CDR3 DNA: TGTGCCAGCAGTGAATGGCCTCGAACGTCCGGGGAGCTGTTTTTT. Its translation is CASSEWPRTSGELFF. This chain links TRBV6-1 with TRBJ2-2; D unclear. This CDR3 is built from 15 residues. The V end lost 2 bases, the J end lost 6 bases, and 13 bases lay between the germline ends. CDR1 and CDR2 from the germline V gene are MNHNS and SASEGT.

J is TRBJ1-5 and V is TRBV18; 8 nucleotides match TRBD1. V dropped 3 bases and J dropped 6; count of bases not matched to a gene: 4. The CDR3 contains 14 residues. Germline assignment: CDR1 KGHSH and CDR2 LQKENI. The CDR3 loop is CASSPDRGAQPQHF. In nucleotides, the CDR3 is TGTGCCAGCTCACCTGACAGGGGAGCTCAGCCCCAGCATTTT. The full variable domain, its missing parts supplied by reference TRBV18 and TRBJ1-5, is NAGVMQNPRHLVRRRGQEARLRCSPMKGHSHVYWYRQLPEEGLKFMVYLQKENIIDESGMPKERFSAEFPKEGPSILRIQQVVRGDSAAYFCASSPDRGAQPQHFGDGTRLSIL.

This chain's CDR3 is CASSLLLAGGFNEQFF. In nucleotides, the CDR3 is TGCGCCAGCAGCTTGTTACTAGCGGGAGGTTTTAATGAGCAGTTCTTC. The chain recombines TRBV5-1 with TRBJ2-1; 12 nucleotides match TRBD2. V shed 1 base and J 7 bases; nucleotides not matched to a gene: 6. Germline loops: CDR1 SGHRS, CDR2 YFSETQ. This CDR3 has 16 residues.

The chain is built from TRBV7-2 and TRBJ2-1; 8 bases agree with TRBD2. With V trimmed by 6 bases and J by 5 bases, 18 bases remained unmatched. The CDR3 totals 18 residues. Germline V gene sequence: CDR1 SGHTA, CDR2 FQGNSA. For the CDR3, the DNA is TGTGCCAGCAGTTTTAGCGGGGTGACCTATCTCCGAGACAATGAGCAGTTCTTC. Translation gives CASSFSGVTYLRDNEQFF. The whole variable domain, remainder taken from reference TRBV7-2 and TRBJ2-1, is GAGVSQSPSNKVTEKGKDVELRCDPISGHTALYWYRQSLGQGLEFLIYFQGNSAPDKSGLPSDRFSAERTGGSVSTLTIQRTQQEDSAVYLCASSFSGVTYLRDNEQFFGPGTRLTVL.

Notes on this clone: A much larger clone sits a single nucleotide away, making a read error possible. Other DNA sequences from this sample encode an identical CDR3 as well. The CDR3 protein is CSVATGGNTEAFF. The CDR3 bases are TGCAGCGTTGCGACAGGGGGGAACACTGAAGCTTTCTTT. This chain joins TRBV29-1 and TRBJ1-1, with 9 bases lining up with TRBD1. The CDR3 contains 13 residues. Looked up from germline, CDR1 is SQVTM and CDR2 is ANQGSEA. Trimming cost V 4 bases and J 1 base; bases outside gene matches: 1. Variable domain in full (rest from reference TRBV29-1 and TRBJ1-1): SAVISQKPSRDICQRGTSLTIQCQVDSQVTMMFWYRQQPGQSLTLIATANQGSEATYESGFVIDKFPISRPNLTFSTLTVSNMSPEDSSIYLCSVATGGNTEAFFGQGTRLTVV.

The rearrangement uses TRBV5-5 and TRBJ2-2, with 8 bases matching TRBD1. The CDR3 covers 16 residues. With 2 bases clipped from V and 7 bases from J, the junction kept 10 bases outside the gene matches. CDR1 is SGHKS, CDR2 YYEKEE, per germline (reference sequence). The CDR3 nucleotides read TGTGCCAGCAGCTTCCGTGCACAGGGGGTACTCGGGGAGCTGTTTTTT. Translating gives CASSFRAQGVLGELFF.

This clone was counted ten times or more. The CDR3 nucleotides are TGCGCCAGCAGCTTTGGGACAGGGGAGAACACTGAAGCTTTCTTT. It yields the protein CASSFGTGENTEAFF. The chain is built from TRBV5-1 and TRBJ1-1; 10 bases are shared with TRBD1. The CDR3 extends over 15 amino acids. Trimming cost V 2 bases and J 1 base; bases outside gene matches: 2. Germline CDR1 and CDR2: SGHRS and YFSETQ.

This clone was recorded once. The J gene is TRBJ2-3, the V gene TRBV5-4; possibly TRBD2 for D (6 bases). The CDR3 has 14 residues. Trimming took off 4 bases at V and 0 bases at J, with 9 bases between the two ends. The germline V gene has CDR1 SGHNT and CDR2 YYREEE (reference sequence). The CDR3 nucleotides read TGTGCCAGCAGCCTGCGGGGAAGCACAGATACGCAGTATTTT. Translated, it gives CASSLRGSTDTQYF.